Shown below are 17 T cell receptor beta chains from a single sample sequenced in a study of Graves' ophthalmopathy and Graves' hyperthyroidism. Amplified TCR beta CDR3 regions were obtained using RNA transcripts as template. RT-PCR with HTBI primers came first, then second-round multiplex PCR. Each CDR3 protein is one row after TCRdb ran MiXCR on the multiplex PCR reads. There are 200,000 to 250,000 distinct CDR3 sequences in the sample; about 22% occur only once, and under 55% lies in the top ten. The sequencing sample was made of peripheral blood. The receptors stem from a woman between 45 and 60 years old with Graves' ophthalmopathy.

This clonotype was seen only a few times. The CDR3 region has the DNA TGTGCCAGCAGTTTTAATGGTCTGCCCCAGCATTTT. As protein: CASSFNGLPQHF. The chain couples TRBV12-3 or TRBV12-4 to TRBJ1-5; no reliable D call. The CDR3 is made up of 12 amino acids. V lost 3 bases and J lost 9, with 9 bases in between.

This clonotype has ten or more counts. The J gene is TRBJ2-7, the V gene TRBV27; 11 positions match TRBD2. There are 19 residues in the CDR3. Germline-derived CDR1 and CDR2 are MNHEY and SMNVEV (reference sequence). The trim removed 2 bases at V and 5 bases at J, leaving 17 bases unmatched. CDR3 sequence (DNA): TGTGCCAGCAGTTTACAGTGGACCCAAGTAGCGGGAGGGCTCAACGAGCAGTACTTC. It translates to CASSLQWTQVAGGLNEQYF.

The sample holds many counts of this clonotype. The rearrangement links TRBV7-8 to TRBJ2-5; 8 nucleotides agree with TRBD1. V shed 4 bases, J shed 3 bases, and the junction held 4 bases outside the gene matches. The CDR3 extends over 14 amino acids. CDR1 and CDR2 (germline): SGHVS, FQNEAQ. CDR3 in DNA: TGTGCCAGCAGCTCCGGACAGGGTAAAGAGACCCAGTACTTC. The encoded protein is CASSSGQGKETQYF.

The chain is built from TRBV11-1 and TRBJ1-1; 8 positions match TRBD1. Germline lookup yields CDR1 SGHAT and CDR2 FQDESV (reference sequence). This CDR3 spans 16 amino acids. Trimming took 5 bases from V and 0 from J; bases not matched to a gene: 8. The CDR3 protein is CASSTRTGTMNTEAFF. CDR3 coding DNA: TGTGCCAGCAGCACTCGGACAGGGACTATGAACACTGAAGCTTTCTTT.

V gene TRBV2 combines with J gene TRBJ2-7; 7 positions agree with TRBD1. V gave up 0 bases and J gave up 3 bases; unmatched junction bases: 5. This CDR3 is built from 15 residues. Germline V CDR1 and CDR2: SNHLY, FYNNEI. CDR3 nucleotide sequence: TGTGCCAGCAGTGAAGCGCCGGGGACAGTCTACGAGCAGTACTTC. This translates into CASSEAPGTVYEQYF.

This clonotype was seen repeatedly, ten times or more. The rearrangement uses TRBV2 and TRBJ2-7; D gene ambiguous. The CDR3 totals 13 residues. V gave up 6 bases and J gave up 3 bases, with 12 bases separating them. Germline values: CDR1 SNHLY, CDR2 FYNNEI. The CDR3 spells CASRSTYSYEQYF. In DNA, the CDR3 is TGTGCCAGCAGATCAACGTACAGCTACGAGCAGTACTTC.

Turning to this clonotype: No conserved phenylalanine or tryptophan is present at the end of the CDR3, so a read error is the likely explanation. The chain carries TRBV20-1 and TRBJ2-5; TRBD2 might be the D (6 bases). Germline CDR1 and CDR2: DFQATT and SNEGSKA (reference sequence). This CDR3 comprises 14 residues. V was pared by 6 bases and J by 5 bases, with 19 bases between. The CDR3 DNA is TGCAGTGCAAGGAGGGAGGATTACCGGGAGACCCAGTACCTC. Translating gives CSARREDYRETQYL.

In this sample, this clonotype turned up a few times. DNA for the CDR3: TGCGCCAGCAGCCAAGATCACGGACAGGGGGCCCACGAGCAGTACTTC. Translated, it gives CASSQDHGQGAHEQYF. The chain uses TRBV4-1 and TRBJ2-7, with TRBD1 matching 11 bases. Unmatched junction bases numbered 6, after V lost 0 bases and J lost 5 bases. Germline V gene data show CDR1 as MGHRA and CDR2 as YSYEKL. The CDR3 sequence is 16 residues long.

In its sample, this clonotype was seen many times. The J gene is TRBJ1-6, the V gene TRBV9; TRBD1 might be the D (6 bases). Trimming pared 3 bases from V and 7 bases from J, leaving 14 bases between. The CDR3 loop spans 15 amino acids. Germline V CDR1 and CDR2: SGDLS, YYNGEE. The DNA for the CDR3 is TGTGCCAGCAGCGCGACTACAGGGCTGAATTCACCCCTCCACTTT. It specifies CASSATTGLNSPLHF.

This clonotype has at least ten counts. The V gene is TRBV4-1, the J gene TRBJ2-1, with 8 bases that match TRBD2. The CDR3 sequence is 16 residues long. Per germline, CDR1 MGHRA and CDR2 YSYEKL. Trimming cost V 1 base and J 5 bases; bases outside gene matches: 7. The CDR3 sequence is CASSQGPGLGNNEQFF. DNA of the CDR3: TGCGCCAGCAGCCAAGGGCCGGGACTAGGGAACAATGAGCAGTTCTTC.

This clonotype came up a few times. The gene calls are TRBV24-1 and TRBJ2-7, with TRBD2 matching over 9 bases. The germline V gene encodes CDR1 KGHDR and CDR2 SFDVKD. The CDR3 has 13 residues. V was clipped by 5 bases and J by 7 bases; unmatched bases: 5. The CDR3 protein is CATSAGLATEQYF. Here the CDR3 DNA reads TGTGCCACCAGTGCCGGACTAGCGACAGAGCAGTACTTC.

This clonotype has ten or more counts. This CDR3 reads CSARARGTKNREQYF. CDR3 coding DNA: TGCAGTGCTAGAGCCCGGGGGACCAAAAATCGCGAGCAGTACTTC. This chain connects TRBV20-1 to TRBJ2-7, with D possibly being TRBD2 (6 bases). The germline V and J ends were trimmed by 1 base and 6 bases, with 19 bases remaining between them. The CDR3 loop spans 15 amino acids. Germline assignment: CDR1 DFQATT and CDR2 SNEGSKA (reference sequence).

This clonotype was seen at least ten times. V gene TRBV12-3 or TRBV12-4 combines with J gene TRBJ2-7; D unresolved. V gave up 4 bases and J gave up 4 bases, with 14 bases separating them. The CDR3 runs to 14 residues. The DNA for the CDR3 is TGTGCCAGCAGTTCAGAATTTGCGTTGTACGAGCAGTACTTC. The encoded protein is CASSSEFALYEQYF.

This clonotype was seen ten or more times. The rearrangement uses TRBV9 and TRBJ2-5; 7 bases map to TRBD2. Trimming at V came to 0 bases and at J to 4 bases, leaving 9 bases not matched to a gene. This CDR3 comprises 16 residues. Germline V gene data show CDR1 as SGDLS and CDR2 as YYNGEE. CDR3 DNA: TGTGCCAGCAGCGTAGTCGGGGGAGGGACTGGAGAGACCCAGTACTTC. As protein: CASSVVGGGTGETQYF. Drawing the rest from reference TRBV9 and TRBJ2-5, the complete variable domain is DSGVTQTPKHLITATGQRVTLRCSPRSGDLSVYWYQQSLDQGLQFLIQYYNGEERAKGNILERFSAQQFPDLHSELNLSSLELGDSALYFCASSVVGGGTGETQYFGPGTRLLVL.

There are many counts of this clonotype. The chain employs TRBV19 and TRBJ2-2; D is ambiguous. V dropped 7 bases and J dropped 4 bases, with 13 bases sitting between them. Germline-derived CDR1 and CDR2 are LNHDA and SQIVND (reference sequence). This CDR3 spans 14 amino acids. CDR3 nucleotides: TGTGCCAGTAACAACAGACTCACCACCGGGGAGCTGTTTTTT. Its protein product is CASNNRLTTGELFF.

The chain joins TRBV20-1 to TRBJ1-6; the match to TRBD1 covers 8 bases. In germline, CDR1 is DFQATT, CDR2 SNEGSKA (reference sequence). J was trimmed by 5 bases and V by 6 bases; bases with no gene match: 3. The CDR3 covers 13 residues. CDR3 coding DNA: TGCAGTGCCGGGACAGGCCATAATTCACCCCTCCACTTT. Translation gives CSAGTGHNSPLHF.

The chain recombines TRBV24-1 with TRBJ2-5, with D possibly being TRBD1 (6 bases). With 4 bases removed from V and 2 bases from J, the gap between germline ends came to 13 bases. From germline, CDR1 is KGHDR and CDR2 SFDVKD. This CDR3 comprises 15 residues. The CDR3 reads CATSDPGHGQETQYF. CDR3 DNA sequence: TGTGCCACCAGTGACCCGGGACATGGACAAGAGACCCAGTACTTC.